This T cell receptor (beta chain) is drawn from a study of blood T cell repertoires in COVID-19. Overall study context: Sites in the United States, Italy and Spain provided acute and convalescent COVID-19 samples.

The germline V gene has CDR1 SGHVS and CDR2 FQNEAQ. The CDR3 totals 13 residues. The ends were cut back, 5 bases at V and 6 bases at J, with 10 bases in the middle. Source study methods: Reference gene primers were amplified, and this amplification served to estimate nucleated cell counts. Sequencing was performed with immunoSEQ multiplex PCR; in TCRdb, only in-frame clones are kept and a portion is missing. V and J calls and clone size follow that table, whereas D and trimming were derived from the DNA. This sample has fewer than 90,000 clones, with about 74% found just once. This clone occurred once.

The TCR comes from a human donor in a cohort sampled during active COVID-19. This sequence joins TRBV7-8 and TRBJ1-4; D remains ambiguous. The specimen sequenced was peripheral blood. CDR3 in amino acids: CASSPRRDEKLFF. For the CDR3, the DNA is TGTGCCAGCAGCCCCCGGAGGGATGAAAAACTGTTTTTT.